These 12 T cell receptor beta chains came from one sample sequenced in a study of blood T cell repertoires in COVID-19. The method was immunoSEQ multiplex PCR; TCRdb's version includes in-frame clones alone and lacks a portion of them. The table records a few hundred thousand clones, roughly 88% of them present only once. The sequenced sample consisted of PBMCs or T cells enriched from blood (not recorded which). The origin of the receptors is a woman aged 50 to 60 who had recovered from COVID-19.

The chain links TRBV2 to TRBJ1-2; 8 bases fit TRBD1. The V and J ends lost 7 bases and 5 bases, in that order; junction bases with no gene match: 15. Germline CDR1 is SNHLY and CDR2 is FYNNEI. This CDR3 region has 16 residues. The CDR3 nucleotides are TGTGCCAGCATCCTTCCCGGGGACAGGACTGCTTATGGCTACACCTTC. The encoded protein is CASILPGDRTAYGYTF.

This clone showed up just once. This sequence joins TRBV12-5 and TRBJ1-5; TRBD1 aligns across 10 bases. Germline V lookup: CDR1 LGHNT, CDR2 FRNRAP. V was clipped by 6 bases and J by 2 bases; unmatched bases: 7. This CDR3 contains 16 residues. CDR3 DNA: TGTGCTAGTGGACCCTGGACAGGGGGTGGCAATCAGCCCCAGCATTTT. Translated: CASGPWTGGGNQPQHF.

The chain recombines TRBV19 with TRBJ1-2; D is possibly TRBD1 (5 bases). Trimming stripped 6 bases from V and 4 bases from J, with 18 bases between. Germline CDR1 is LNHDA and CDR2 is SQIVND (reference sequence). The CDR3 has 15 residues. The CDR3 DNA reads as TGTGCCAGTAGGATCATCCAGGGTTCGGGCTATGGCTACACCTTC. It specifies CASRIIQGSGYGYTF.

This clone has a single count. The chain links TRBV5-1 to TRBJ2-5, with 7 nucleotides matching TRBD1. Germline CDR1 SGHRS, CDR2 YFSETQ. The V and J ends lost 2 bases and 1 base, in that order; junction bases with no gene match: 11. The CDR3 runs 17 residues. The CDR3 sequence is CASSLNAPTGVQETQYF. CDR3 sequence (DNA): TGCGCCAGCAGCTTAAACGCCCCCACAGGGGTCCAAGAGACCCAGTACTTC.

The chain carries TRBV3-1 (or the pseudogene TRBV3-2) and TRBJ1-4; D perhaps matches TRBD1 (5 bases). This CDR3 has 15 residues. Germline CDR1 is LGHDT and CDR2 is YNNKEL (reference sequence). V lost 4 bases and J lost 4, with 13 bases in between. In DNA form, the CDR3 reads TGTGCCAGCAGCCGTGGCGGGGGGATTAATGAAAAACTGTTTTTT. Its protein product is CASSRGGGINEKLFF.

As for this clone: No conserved phenylalanine or tryptophan is present at the end of the CDR3, so a read error is the likely explanation. The DNA is omitted, as the CDR3 cannot be located on it reliably, and the CDR3 follows TCRdb's listing. The chain employs TRBV21-1 and TRBJ2-7; the D segment call TRBD2 is taken from the table without a DNA check. TRBV21-1 is deemed a pseudogene. The CDR3 totals 9 residues, both ends included. The CDR3 region is CASSNNPLA.

The rearrangement uses TRBV4-1 and TRBJ2-5; TRBD2 agrees at 7 bases. Trimming took 2 bases from V and 7 from J; bases not matched to a gene: 13. The CDR3 loop spans 16 amino acids. Per germline, CDR1 MGHRA and CDR2 YSYEKL. The CDR3 DNA reads as TGCGCCAGCAGCCAATATCTAGCGGCTTTAGTGGTGACCCAGTACTTC. Residues: CASSQYLAALVVTQYF.

The rearrangement links TRBV5-1 to TRBJ1-4, with TRBD1 matching 9 bases. This CDR3 comprises 14 residues. Germline V CDR1 and CDR2: SGHRS, YFSETQ. Trimming took 5 bases from V and 7 from J; bases not matched to a gene: 6. CDR3 nucleotides: TGCGCCAGCAGGGAAGGGACAGGGATTGAAAAACTGTTTTTT. It yields the protein CASREGTGIEKLFF.

CDR3: CASSLFQYYEQYF. For the CDR3, the DNA is TGTGCCAGCAGTTTATTCCAGTACTACGAGCAGTACTTC. The V gene is TRBV27, the J gene TRBJ2-7; D is unclear. The germline V gene has CDR1 MNHEY and CDR2 SMNVEV (reference sequence). V was clipped by 1 base and J by 3 bases, with 7 bases between them. This CDR3 is built from 13 residues.

For the CDR3, the DNA is TGTGCCAGCAGTTTACAGGCAACCACCTTCACTGAAGCTTTCTTT. It is translated as CASSLQATTFTEAFF. The chain employs TRBV6-5 and TRBJ1-1; weak D call: TRBD1 (5 bases). V was cut by 4 bases and J by 4 bases, with 16 bases left in between. The length of the CDR3 is 15 residues. Germline V gene data show CDR1 as MNHEY and CDR2 as SVGAGI.

This chain links TRBV4-2 with TRBJ2-3, with D hard to call. The V and J ends lost 3 bases and 6 bases respectively, with 10 bases between them. The CDR3 is 13 residues long. CDR1 LGHNA and CDR2 YNFKEQ come from the germline V gene. The CDR3 spells CASSQDPGDTQYF. CDR3 sequence (DNA): TGTGCCAGCAGCCAGGATCCCGGGGATACGCAGTATTTT.

V gene TRBV11-2 combines with J gene TRBJ1-2; 7 nucleotides match TRBD1. This CDR3 is built from 15 residues. Germline V gene data show CDR1 as SGHAT and CDR2 as FQNNGV. Germline trimming cut 4 bases from V and 8 bases from J; bases unmatched to any gene: 13. CDR3 sequence (DNA): TGTGCCAGCAGCTCCTTCTGGAGGGGGCAAGTAGGCTACACCTTC. Translated, it gives CASSSFWRGQVGYTF.